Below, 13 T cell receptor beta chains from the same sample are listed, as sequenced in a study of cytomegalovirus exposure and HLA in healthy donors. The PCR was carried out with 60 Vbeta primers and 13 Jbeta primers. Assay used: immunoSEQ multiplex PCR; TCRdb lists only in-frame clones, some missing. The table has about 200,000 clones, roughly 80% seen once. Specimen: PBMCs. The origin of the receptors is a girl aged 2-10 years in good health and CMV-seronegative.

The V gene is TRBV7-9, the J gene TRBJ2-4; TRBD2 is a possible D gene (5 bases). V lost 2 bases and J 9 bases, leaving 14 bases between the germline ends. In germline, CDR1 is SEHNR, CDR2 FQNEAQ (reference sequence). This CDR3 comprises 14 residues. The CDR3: CASSLPAEVSIQYF. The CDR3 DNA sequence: TGTGCCAGCAGCTTACCAGCGGAGGTCAGCATTCAGTACTTC.

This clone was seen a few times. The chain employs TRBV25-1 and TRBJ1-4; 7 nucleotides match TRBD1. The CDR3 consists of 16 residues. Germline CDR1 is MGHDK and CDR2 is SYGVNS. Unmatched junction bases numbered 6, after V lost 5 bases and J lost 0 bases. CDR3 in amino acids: CASSIQGEATNEKLFF. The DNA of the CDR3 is TGTGCCAGCAGTATTCAGGGGGAAGCAACTAATGAAAAACTGTTTTTT.

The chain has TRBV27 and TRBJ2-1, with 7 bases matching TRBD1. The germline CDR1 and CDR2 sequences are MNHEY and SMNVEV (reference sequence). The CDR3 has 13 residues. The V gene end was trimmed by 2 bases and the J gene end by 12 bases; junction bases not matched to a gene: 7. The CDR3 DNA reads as TGTGCCAGCAGTTTAACGACAGGGTCGACGCAGTTCTTC. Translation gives CASSLTTGSTQFF.

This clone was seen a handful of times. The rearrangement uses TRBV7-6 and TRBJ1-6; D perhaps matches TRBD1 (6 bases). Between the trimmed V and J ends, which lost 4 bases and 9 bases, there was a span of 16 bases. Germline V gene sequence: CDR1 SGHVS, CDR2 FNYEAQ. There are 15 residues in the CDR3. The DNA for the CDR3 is TGTGCCAGCAGCTCTAAACAGGGTAGAGGTTCACCCCTCCACTTT. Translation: CASSSKQGRGSPLHF.

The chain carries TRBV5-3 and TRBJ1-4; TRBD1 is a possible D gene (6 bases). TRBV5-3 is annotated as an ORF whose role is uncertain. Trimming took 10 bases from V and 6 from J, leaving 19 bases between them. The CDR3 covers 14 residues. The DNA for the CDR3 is TGTGCCTCGGCCCTTGCGGGGGGCGATGAAAAACTGTTTTTT. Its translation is CASALAGGDEKLFF.

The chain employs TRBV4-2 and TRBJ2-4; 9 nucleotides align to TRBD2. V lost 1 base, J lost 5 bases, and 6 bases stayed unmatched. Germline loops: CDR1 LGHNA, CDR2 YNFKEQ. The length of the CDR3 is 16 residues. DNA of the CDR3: TGTGCCAGCAGCCAAGTACCGCGGGAGGGGGAAAACATTCAGTACTTC. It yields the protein CASSQVPREGENIQYF.

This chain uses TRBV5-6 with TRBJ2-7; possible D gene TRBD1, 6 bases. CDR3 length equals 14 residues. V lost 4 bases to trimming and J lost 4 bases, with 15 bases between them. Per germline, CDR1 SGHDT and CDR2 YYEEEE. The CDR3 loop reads CASSMGAQEYEQYF. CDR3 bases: TGTGCCAGCAGCATGGGGGCTCAGGAATACGAGCAGTACTTC.

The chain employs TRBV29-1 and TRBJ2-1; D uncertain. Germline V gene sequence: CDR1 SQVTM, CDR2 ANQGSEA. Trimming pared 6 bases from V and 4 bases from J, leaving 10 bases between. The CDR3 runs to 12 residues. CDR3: CSVARRYNEQFF. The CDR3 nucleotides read TGCAGCGTCGCGCGCCGGTACAATGAGCAGTTCTTC.

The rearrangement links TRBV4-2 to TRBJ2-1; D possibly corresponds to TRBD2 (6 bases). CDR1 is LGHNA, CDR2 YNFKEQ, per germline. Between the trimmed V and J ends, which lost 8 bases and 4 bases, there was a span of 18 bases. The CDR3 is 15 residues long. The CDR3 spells CASGRRGTGYNEQFF. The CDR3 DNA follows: TGTGCCAGCGGGCGCCGCGGGACTGGGTACAATGAGCAGTTCTTC.

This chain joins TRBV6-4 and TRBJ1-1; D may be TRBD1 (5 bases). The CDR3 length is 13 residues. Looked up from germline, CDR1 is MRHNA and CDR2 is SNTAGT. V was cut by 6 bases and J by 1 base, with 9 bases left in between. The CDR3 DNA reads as TGTGCCAGCAGAAGACAGTCGAACACTGAAGCTTTCTTT. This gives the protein CASRRQSNTEAFF.

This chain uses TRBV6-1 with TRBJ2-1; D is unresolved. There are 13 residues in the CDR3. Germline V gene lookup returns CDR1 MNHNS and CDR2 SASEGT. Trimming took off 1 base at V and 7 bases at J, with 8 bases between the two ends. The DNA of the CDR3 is TGTGCCAGCAGTGAAGTCCACGAGAATGAGCAGTTCTTC. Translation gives CASSEVHENEQFF.

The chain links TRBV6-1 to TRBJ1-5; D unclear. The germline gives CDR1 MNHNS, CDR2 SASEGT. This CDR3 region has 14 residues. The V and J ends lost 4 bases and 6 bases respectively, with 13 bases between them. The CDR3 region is CASSGEGGIQPQHF. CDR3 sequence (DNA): TGTGCCAGCAGTGGAGAAGGAGGGATTCAGCCCCAGCATTTT.

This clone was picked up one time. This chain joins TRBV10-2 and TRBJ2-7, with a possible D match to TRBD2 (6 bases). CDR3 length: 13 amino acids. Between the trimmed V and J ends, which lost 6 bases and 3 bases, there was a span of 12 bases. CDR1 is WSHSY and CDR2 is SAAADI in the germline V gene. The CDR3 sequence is CASRVGLNYEQYF. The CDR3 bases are TGCGCCAGCAGAGTGGGACTGAACTACGAGCAGTACTTC.